This T cell receptor beta chain originates from a study of T cell changes during pregnancy in multiple sclerosis. Sequencing was performed with immunoSEQ multiplex PCR; in TCRdb, only in-frame clones are kept and a portion is missing. The data hold around 100,000 clones, with more than 90% observed a single time. Germline values: CDR1 SGDLS, CDR2 YYNGEE. V lost 3 bases, J lost 6 bases, and 7 bases stayed unmatched. The CDR3 has 16 amino acids. This chain connects TRBV9 to TRBJ1-6; 9 positions match TRBD1. The sequence was collected from a female donor with multiple sclerosis, enrolled in a pregnancy study. This specimen was peripheral blood, taken in the second trimester of pregnancy. The CDR3 DNA sequence: TGTGCCAGCAGCGCACCCCGGGGACAGGGTAATTCACCCCTCCACTTT. This encodes CASSAPRGQGNSPLHF.